A selection of T cell receptor beta chains follows, all from one sample in a study of cytomegalovirus exposure and HLA in healthy donors. The table came from immunoSEQ multiplex PCR; TCRdb's copy has only in-frame clones and leaves some out. The sample carries 70,000 or so clones, nearly 95% recorded once. Sequenced: PBMCs. These receptors were collected from a man younger than 35 in good health and CMV-seropositive. Each CDR3 is given with its conserved first and last residue. A D gene is named only where the DNA matches it firmly. Clone sizes are given selectively: once, few, many, or a class where the clone is expanded.

TGTGCCAGTAAACGGGGGGCGTACACTGAAGCTTTCTTT CASKRGAYTEAFF . TRBV19 . TRBJ1-1
TGTGCCAGCAGGCCCTCGGGAATCAAAGTGGATGGCTACACCTTC CASRPSGIKVDGYTF . TRBV2 . TRBJ1-2
TGTGCCAGCAGTGTCGGGTTGAGCACAGATACGCAGTATTTT CASSVGLSTDTQYF . TRBV6-4 . TRBJ2-3
TGTGCCAGCAGCTTTGGGGGCCTTAGCGGGACGTACGAGCAGTACTTC CASSFGGLSGTYEQYF . TRBV5-4 TRBD2 TRBJ2-7
TGTGCCAGCAGGACAGAACATACAGGGGGGGAGACCCAGTACTTC CASRTEHTGGETQYF once TRBV5-5 TRBD1 TRBJ2-5
TGTGCCAGCAGCTTGGCAGGGTCACTTAGCTCCTACGAGCAGTACTTC CASSLAGSLSSYEQYF . TRBV5-8 . TRBJ2-7
TGTGCCAGCAGTTACTCGATGGAGGTAGGTGAGCAGTTCTTC CASSYSMEVGEQFF . TRBV6-5 . TRBJ2-1
TGTGCCAGCAGCTTGGATAGCGGGAAATTAGATACGCAGTATTTT CASSLDSGKLDTQYF . TRBV5-4 TRBD2 TRBJ2-3
TGTGCCAGCAGTTACTCGAGTCCGGGAGCGGGCGAGCAGTACTTC CASSYSSPGAGEQYF . TRBV6-5 . TRBJ2-7
TGTGCCAGTAGTACAAGACAGGGGGTAGGTGGCTACACCTTC CASSTRQGVGGYTF . TRBV19 TRBD1 TRBJ1-2
TGTGCCTGGAGTAGCGGGTTGGAGGGGGAGCAGTACTTC CAWSSGLEGEQYF . TRBV30 . TRBJ2-7
TGCGCCAGCAGCTACACTAGCGGGATAAACGAGCAGTACTTC CASSYTSGINEQYF . TRBV5-1 TRBD2 TRBJ2-7
TGTGCCAGCCCGAAATCCCCGGGACAGGGCCCTGAAGCTTTCTTT CASPKSPGQGPEAFF . TRBV28 TRBD1 TRBJ1-1
TGTGCCTGGTCGGTGGGGGGATCTTTCTCCTACGAGCAGTACTTC CAWSVGGSFSYEQYF . TRBV30 . TRBJ2-7
TGTGCCAGCAGTTTGACGGGAGCGGGAGAGACCCAGTACTTC CASSLTGAGETQYF . TRBV28 . TRBJ2-5
TGTGCCAGCAAGGAGGGGGCAAGCACAGATACGCAGTATTTT CASKEGASTDTQYF . TRBV2 . TRBJ2-3
TGTGCCAGCAGCTTATGGGGGGCGAACACCGGGGAGCTGTTTTTT CASSLWGANTGELFF . TRBV12-1 . TRBJ2-2
TGTGCCACCAGCAGCCGAGCGGGAGACTACAATGAGCAGTTCTTC CATSSRAGDYNEQFF . TRBV15 TRBD2 TRBJ2-1
TGTGCCAGCACGAAACGCGGAGGGGCCTACGAGCAGTACTTC CASTKRGGAYEQYF . TRBV27 . TRBJ2-7
TGTGCCAGCATTCGACTAGCGGGAGCCGGAGATACGCAGTATTTT CASIRLAGAGDTQYF once TRBV28 TRBD2 TRBJ2-3
TGTGCCAGTAGTATGCGGACAGGGGGCGTGGAGACCCAGTACTTC CASSMRTGGVETQYF . TRBV19 TRBD1 TRBJ2-5
TGTGCCAGCAGTGTCGCAGGGCTGACAGCAACTAATGAAAAACTGTTTTTT CASSVAGLTATNEKLFF . TRBV2 . TRBJ1-4
TGTGCCAGCAGTATGGGACAGTTTTTGGATGAGCAGTTCTTC CASSMGQFLDEQFF . TRBV28 TRBD1 TRBJ2-1
TGTGCCAGCAGCGTAGGCCCAAACCCTTCAGCGGGAAAAACTAGCACAGATACGCAGTATTTT CASSVGPNPSAGKTSTDTQYF . TRBV9 TRBD2 TRBJ2-3
TGTGCCAGCACCCCGGGACTAGCGGGTAAAGGGTACCAAGAGACCCAGTACTTC CASTPGLAGKGYQETQYF . TRBV28 TRBD2 TRBJ2-5
TGTGCCAGCAGCGCAGGGACAGGGGGCTCCTACGAGCAGTACTTC CASSAGTGGSYEQYF once TRBV28 TRBD1 TRBJ2-7
TGTGCCAGCAGCTTGGTTGCAGGGGATGAAGCTTTCTTT CASSLVAGDEAFF . TRBV5-6 . TRBJ1-1
TGTGCCATCAGTGAAACACCGAACACTGAAGCTTTCTTT CAISETPNTEAFF . TRBV10-3 . TRBJ1-1
TGTGCCAGCAGTTTAAATGGGGGGGGTTCGGACGAGCAGTACTTC CASSLNGGGSDEQYF . TRBV28 TRBD2 TRBJ2-7
TGTGCCAGCAGCTTAACGATAAAAGGGGATGAGCAGTTCTTC CASSLTIKGDEQFF . TRBV7-3 . TRBJ2-1
TGTGCCAGTAAGGCTTCTAGCGGTACCTACGAGCAGTACTTC CASKASSGTYEQYF . TRBV19 TRBD2 TRBJ2-7
TGTGCCAGCAGCGTAGCTGGGACAGGAGTTTACAATGAGCAGTTCTTC CASSVAGTGVYNEQFF . TRBV9 TRBD1 TRBJ2-1
TGTGCCAGCATGGAGGGAAGCGGGGACCGTCGGCTGTTTTTT CASMEGSGDRRLFF . TRBV25-1 TRBD2 TRBJ2-2
TGTGCCATCAGTGCTGAGACTCCGGGCGGGGAGCAGTTCTTC CAISAETPGGEQFF . TRBV10-3 . TRBJ2-1
TGCGCCAGCAGCTTGGAACAGGCGAGCACAGATACGCAGTATTTT CASSLEQASTDTQYF . TRBV5-1 . TRBJ2-3
TGCGCCAGCAGTGAGTTACTGACTAGCGGTAACAATGAGCAGTTCTTC CASSELLTSGNNEQFF . TRBV10-2 TRBD2 TRBJ2-1
TGTGCCAGTAGTACATTCCGGGACAGCGCGGATAATTCACCCCTCCACTTT CASSTFRDSADNSPLHF . TRBV19 TRBD1 TRBJ1-6
TGTGCCAGCAGCCAGACCGGGACTGGCACCTACGAGCAGTACTTC CASSQTGTGTYEQYF . TRBV4-2 . TRBJ2-7
TGTGCCAGCAGCTTAAACAGGGGGCACTACGAGCAGTACTTC CASSLNRGHYEQYF . TRBV5-5 TRBD1 TRBJ2-7
TGTGCCAGCAGGAGAGGGCCTATGGTGGACGAGCAGTACTTC CASRRGPMVDEQYF . TRBV28 . TRBJ2-7
TGTGCCAGTACCCCTAGCGGGCAAGAGACCCAGTACTTC CASTPSGQETQYF . TRBV28 TRBD2 TRBJ2-5
TGTGCCTGGAGTCTGGGCCCGGGGTCTGAAGCTTTCTTT CAWSLGPGSEAFF few TRBV30 . TRBJ1-1
TGTGCCAGCAGCGTTACATCTTCCCCCACAGATACGCAGTATTTT CASSVTSSPTDTQYF . TRBV28 . TRBJ2-3
TGTGCTAGTGGCCCAGACAGGGGCGGGTCTGAAGCTTTCTTT CASGPDRGGSEAFF . TRBV12-5 TRBD1 TRBJ1-1
TGCAGTGCTAGTGCTAGGGAAAAACTGTTTTTT CSASAREKLFF . TRBV20-1 . TRBJ1-4
TGTGCCAGCAGCCATCCCTCCGAGGGTACGCAGTATTTT CASSHPSEGTQYF . TRBV4-2 . TRBJ2-3
TGTGCCATCAGGGACAGGGAGAATCAGCCCCAGCATTTT CAIRDRENQPQHF . TRBV10-3 TRBD1 TRBJ1-5
TGTGCCAGCAGCTTAACAGGGGACGAGCAGTACTTC CASSLTGDEQYF . TRBV7-9 TRBD1 TRBJ2-7
TGTGCCAGCAGTGACCCCTTTGACTTTTACAATGAGCAGTTCTTC CASSDPFDFYNEQFF . TRBV6-4 . TRBJ2-1